This T cell receptor (beta chain) is drawn from a study of blood T cells in healthy people across ages. Primers used in a second PCR of about 6 to 11 cycles were a sample-barcoded 5' primer and a J-beta primer mix. TCRdb independently ran MiXCR on the 5' RACE reads; one entry per CDR3 protein. The data contain over a million distinct CDR3 sequences, about 25% of them seen just once; the ten biggest clones take up less than 0.85%. CDR1 is SNHLY, CDR2 FYNNEI, per germline. The length of the CDR3 is 13 residues. These data also formed part of another study, on T cells of mothers and their children.

Sequencing was carried out using blood. The clonotype originates from a girl aged 2 to 9 in good health. This chain links TRBV2 with TRBJ2-1; 7 bases are shared with TRBD2. The J call may be faulty, since TRBJ2-7 better matches the DNA end. This CDR3 is CATAGRTTYEQYF. The CDR3 DNA reads TGTGCCACAGCGGGGAGGACGACCTACGAGCAGTACTTC.